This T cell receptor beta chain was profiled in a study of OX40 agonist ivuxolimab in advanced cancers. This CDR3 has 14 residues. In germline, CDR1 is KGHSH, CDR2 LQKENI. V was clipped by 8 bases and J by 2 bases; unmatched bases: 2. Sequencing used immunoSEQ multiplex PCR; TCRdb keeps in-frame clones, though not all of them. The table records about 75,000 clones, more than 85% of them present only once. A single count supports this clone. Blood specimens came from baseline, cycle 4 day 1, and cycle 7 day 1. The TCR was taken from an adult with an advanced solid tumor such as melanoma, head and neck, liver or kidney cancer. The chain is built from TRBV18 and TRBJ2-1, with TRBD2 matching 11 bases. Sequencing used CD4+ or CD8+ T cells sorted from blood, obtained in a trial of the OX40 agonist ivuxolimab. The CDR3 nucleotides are TGTGCCAGCCAGGGACTAGCGGCCTACAATGAGCAGTTCTTC. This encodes CASQGLAAYNEQFF.